This T cell receptor (beta chain) was sequenced during a study of cytomegalovirus exposure and HLA in healthy donors. Regarding the study as a whole: Productive rates of about 90% or about 30% were seen for most TCR beta V segments in an earlier analysis. Reports credit the classifier with highly specific, highly sensitive diagnosis of cytomegalovirus status.

Donors sampled were nominally healthy, though unrecorded immune exposures were likely. V was shortened by 3 bases and J by 4 bases, with 14 bases between the two germline ends. CDR1 is SGHDT and CDR2 is YYEEEE in the germline V gene. CDR3 length: 14 amino acids. Both 60 Vbeta primers and 13 Jbeta primers went into the PCR. Sequencing was performed with immunoSEQ multiplex PCR; in TCRdb, only in-frame clones are kept and a portion is missing. The sample records roughly 150,000 clones, approximately 80% being singletons. Notes on this clone: Its antigen is still unknown.

The sample comprised PBMCs. This chain connects TRBV5-6 to TRBJ2-7; weak D call: TRBD2 (6 bases). The sequence was collected from a woman between 35 and 50 years old in good health and CMV-seronegative. CDR3 in amino acids: CASSSGGSSYEQYF. CDR3 nucleotides: TGTGCCAGCAGCTCCGGGGGATCCTCTTACGAGCAGTACTTC. The full variable domain, with the rest looked up from reference TRBV5-6 and TRBJ2-7, is DAGVTQSPTHLIKTRGQQVTLRCSPKSGHDTVSWYQQALGQGPQFIFQYYEEEERQRGNFPDRFSGHQFPNYSSELNVNALLLGDSALYLCASSSGGSSYEQYFGPGTRLTVT.